The rows below give T cell receptor beta chains drawn from one sample of a study of tumor-infiltrating lymphocytes in oesophageal squamous cell carcinoma. One entry per CDR3 protein results from TCRdb running MiXCR on the PCR reads. This sample has approximately 20,000 distinct CDR3 sequences, with 35% to 45% found just once. Sequenced input: esophageal tumor tissue. Source of these receptors: a male donor with esophageal squamous cell carcinoma. CDR3s leave out the opening cysteine and the closing phenylalanine or tryptophan. Rows may omit the clone size; those that give it use once, few, many or a size class.

AISESGLRELF . TRBV10-3 .
ATRPLGTYEQY TRBJ2-7 TRBV27 many
ASQQGARGNQPQH TRBJ1-5 TRBV2 few
ASRWTGGYEQY . TRBV27 many
ASSLPPTGGANQPQH TRBJ1-5 TRBV7-2 .
ASSLNRDGYT TRBJ1-2 TRBV11-2 many
ASSRAGAGVTRGGQY TRBJ2-7 TRBV6-1 many
ASSLAYGSLYEQY . TRBV5-1 .
ASSEASLWNSPLH TRBJ2-5 TRBV6-1 .
ASRHSVGAQETQY . TRBV6-6 .
ASASSGYTQY TRBJ2-3 TRBV6-1 medium-sized
ASSFGQGPQPQH TRBJ1-5 TRBV7-2 .
ASSETGGNSPLH TRBJ1-6 TRBV6-1 .
ASSQAGLAIRFSLVVSPHRREF TRBJ2-7 TRBV7-3 .
ASLGTSGTYNEQF TRBJ2-1 TRBV6-1 .
ASRGTSGYNEQF TRBJ2-1 TRBV2 many
ASSPTGGCTEAF TRBJ1-1 TRBV23-1 .
ASRAGNEQF . TRBV11-1 .
ASSPRDRGLETQY . TRBV11-3 .
ASSLDSAGGVNEQF TRBJ2-1 TRBV11-2 .
AISAKGLAGGYNEQF TRBJ2-1 TRBV10-3 .
ASSPGEAVAF TRBJ1-1 TRBV18 .
ASSLRFGGSGANVLT TRBJ2-6 TRBV12-3/TRBV12-4 .
ASSPQGAGELF TRBJ2-2 TRBV7-3 .
ATSDNSANYNEQF . TRBV24-1 .
ASSLFRVGERGRAGEQF TRBJ2-1 TRBV7-8 .
ASSLSGQSTNTGELF TRBJ2-2 TRBV7-8 few
ASSLIAGSYNEQF TRBJ2-1 TRBV7-3 .
AATGGAGVEQF . TRBV6-1 .
ASSQSGNEQY TRBJ2-7 TRBV7-2 many
ATSRDRVVRGEEQY TRBJ2-7 TRBV15 .
ASSLALSFGEDTQY TRBJ2-3 TRBV7-2 medium-sized
ASSQDTGGVAYEQY TRBJ2-7 TRBV4-2 many
ASSLFIRGPEDTQY TRBJ2-3 TRBV12-3/TRBV12-4 .
ASSSRGGYSIQEQF . TRBV7-2 few
SADKGTDTQY TRBJ2-3 TRBV20-1 .
ASSFLEGLAGGPTGELF TRBJ2-2 TRBV12-3/TRBV12-4 many
SARTSAGSSGTDTQY TRBJ2-3 TRBV20-1 few
ASSPYSGGAYNEQF TRBJ2-1 TRBV11-3 .
ASSRSGGHNTQY . TRBV11-2 .
ASSLMGAVENIQY TRBJ2-4 TRBV28 many
ASSRTGARGQETQY TRBJ2-5 TRBV7-6 .
ASSEVGGAQETQY TRBJ2-5 TRBV6-1 medium-sized
ASSLRTGKHNEQF TRBJ2-1 TRBV7-2 medium-sized
ASSLVGQNLQETQY TRBJ2-5 TRBV7-9 many
ASSIGTAQETQY TRBJ2-5 TRBV11-2 many
ASRQGEIETQY . TRBV19 .